Below are 24 T cell receptor beta chains sequenced from a single sample in a study of T cell changes during pregnancy in multiple sclerosis. The repertoire was sequenced with immunoSEQ multiplex PCR; TCRdb's copy has only in-frame clones and lacks some. The sample yields some 23,000 clones, roughly 90% seen once. The sequencing here drew on CD4+ T cells from peripheral blood mononuclear cells, taken in the first trimester of pregnancy. These receptors all come from a female donor in good health, enrolled as a control in a pregnancy study.

The chain carries TRBV2 and TRBJ1-2, with D possibly being TRBD1 (6 bases). Trimming left V 7 bases short and J 8 bases short, with 29 bases between. Germline V gives CDR1 SNHLY, CDR2 FYNNEI. The CDR3 consists of 17 residues. The chain's CDR3 is CASIPPHSQGPLRGYTF. CDR3 DNA: TGTGCCAGCATTCCCCCACACTCACAGGGACCTTTGCGAGGCTACACCTTC.

V gene TRBV6-6 combines with J gene TRBJ1-2; possibly TRBD1 for D (6 bases). V lost 6 bases, J lost 5 bases, and 13 bases lay in between. The CDR3 is 13 amino acids. Germline V gene data show CDR1 as MNHNY and CDR2 as SVGAGI (reference sequence). This chain's CDR3 is CASRDSRGYGYTF. The CDR3 DNA is TGTGCCAGCAGGGACAGTCGTGGGTATGGCTACACCTTC.

A few counts support this clone. This rearrangement joins TRBV18 to TRBJ1-5; D perhaps matches TRBD1 (6 bases). The CDR3 is made up of 15 amino acids. With 2 bases removed from V and 7 bases from J, the gap between germline ends came to 15 bases. CDR1 and CDR2 (germline): KGHSH, LQKENI. The CDR3 sequence: CASSPTGTRIQPQHF. The CDR3 DNA is TGTGCCAGCTCACCAACCGGGACACGAATACAGCCCCAGCATTTT.

In DNA form, the CDR3 reads TGTGCCAGCGTAGGAGGACCCTACGAGCAGTACTTC. Amino acid sequence: CASVGGPYEQYF. The chain couples TRBV7-2 to TRBJ2-7; D might be TRBD2 (5 bases). Germline V gives CDR1 SGHTA, CDR2 FQGNSA. Trimming took 8 bases from V and 2 from J, leaving 10 bases between them. The CDR3 length is 12 residues.

This chain joins TRBV25-1 and TRBJ2-5; 10 bases agree with TRBD2. J was trimmed by 2 bases and V by 6 bases; bases with no gene match: 9. This CDR3 contains 16 residues. Germline V CDR1 and CDR2: MGHDK, SYGVNS. The CDR3 is CASSDAGTSVQETQYF. The CDR3 DNA reads TGTGCCAGCAGCGATGCCGGGACTAGCGTTCAAGAGACCCAGTACTTC.

The genes are TRBV30 and TRBJ1-1, with D perhaps TRBD1 (6 bases). There are 14 residues in the CDR3. Trimming removed 2 bases at V and 4 bases at J, with 14 bases between. CDR1 GTSNPN and CDR2 SVGIG come from the germline V gene (reference sequence). This CDR3 is CAWSRGGIPTEAFF. DNA of the CDR3: TGTGCCTGGAGTAGGGGGGGGATCCCCACTGAAGCTTTCTTT. Combining the CDR3 with reference TRBV30 and TRBJ1-1 gives the whole variable domain SQTIHQWPATLVQPVGSPLSLECTVEGTSNPNLYWYRQAAGRGLQLLFYSVGIGQISSEVPQNLSASRPQDRQFILSSKKLLLSDSGFYLCAWSRGGIPTEAFFGQGTRLTVV.

The table lists this clone with a few counts. The chain carries TRBV9 and TRBJ1-2, with 10 bases that match TRBD1. This CDR3 is 15 amino acids long. Germline loops: CDR1 SGDLS, CDR2 YYNGEE. V gave up 5 bases and J gave up 5 bases; unmatched junction bases: 9. CDR3: CASSNSGQGNYGYTF. The CDR3 DNA is TGTGCCAGCAGTAACTCGGGACAGGGGAATTATGGCTACACCTTC.

The chain combines TRBV10-3 with TRBJ2-5; D may be TRBD1 (5 bases). Per the germline V gene, CDR1 is ENHRY and CDR2 is SYGVKD. V was cut by 7 bases and J by 3 bases, with 12 bases left in between. This CDR3 has 13 amino acids. CDR3 in amino acids: CAITRRREETQYF. In DNA form, the CDR3 reads TGTGCCATCACCCGTCGCAGGGAAGAGACCCAGTACTTC.

The chain joins TRBV7-2 to TRBJ1-6, with D possibly being TRBD1 (6 bases). The CDR3 extends over 17 amino acids. V shed 4 bases and J shed 7 bases, with 20 bases lying between them. Germline-derived CDR1 and CDR2 are SGHTA and FQGNSA. The CDR3 nucleotides read TGTGCCAGCAGCTCCCCTGGGGGGGGGCGGTGGAATTCACCCCTCCACTTT. This encodes CASSSPGGGRWNSPLHF.

The rearrangement links TRBV9 to TRBJ1-1; D gene ambiguous. The germline CDR1 and CDR2 sequences are SGDLS and YYNGEE. V lost 0 bases and J 5 bases, leaving 11 bases between the germline ends. The CDR3 is 14 amino acids. The CDR3 spells CASSVEQAGTEAFF. In DNA, the CDR3 is TGTGCCAGCAGCGTAGAGCAGGCTGGGACTGAAGCTTTCTTT.

The chain joins TRBV28 to TRBJ2-1, with 16 bases lining up with TRBD2. The junction had 8 bases not matched to a gene; V was cut back by 2 bases and J by 4 bases. Germline V gene lookup returns CDR1 MDHEN and CDR2 SYDVKM. This CDR3 contains 19 residues. The CDR3 DNA reads TGTGCCAGCAGTTTACCGGGACTAGCGGGAGGGCGCCTTTACAATGAGCAGTTCTTC. As protein: CASSLPGLAGGRLYNEQFF.

The gene calls are TRBV6-1 and TRBJ2-1; 13 bases are a match to TRBD2. With 1 base clipped from V and 4 bases from J, the junction kept 1 base outside the gene matches. Germline V lookup: CDR1 MNHNS, CDR2 SASEGT. The CDR3 length is 16 residues. The CDR3 region has the DNA TGTGCCAGCAGTGAAGAGACTAGCGGGAGGTACAATGAGCAGTTCTTC. Translation: CASSEETSGRYNEQFF.

This clone turned up a few times. The chain is built from TRBV5-1 and TRBJ2-1; 8 bases match TRBD2. Germline V gene sequence: CDR1 SGHRS, CDR2 YFSETQ. The CDR3 is 15 residues long. Unmatched junction bases numbered 8, after V lost 2 bases and J lost 7 bases. Here the CDR3 reads CASSLAGVGQNEQFF. The CDR3 DNA is TGCGCCAGCAGCTTAGCGGGGGTAGGTCAAAATGAGCAGTTCTTC.

The rearrangement joins TRBV6-5 to TRBJ1-1; no definite D call. Between the trimmed V and J ends, which lost 7 bases and 1 base, there was a span of 10 bases. CDR3 size: 13 residues. Germline V gives CDR1 MNHEY, CDR2 SVGAGI. CDR3 in DNA: TGTGCCAGCACCGAACGGGGGAACACTGAAGCTTTCTTT. Residues: CASTERGNTEAFF.

The V and J genes are TRBV19 and TRBJ2-3, with D tentatively TRBD1 (5 bases). The CDR3 runs to 13 residues. Germline V lookup: CDR1 LNHDA, CDR2 SQIVND (reference sequence). V was trimmed by 8 bases and J by 2 bases, leaving 11 bases between them. DNA of the CDR3: TGTGCCAGTTTGGAGACAGACACAGATACGCAGTATTTT. This translates into CASLETDTDTQYF.

The chain employs TRBV6-5 and TRBJ1-5; no clear D gene. V was cut by 2 bases and J by 6 bases, with 8 bases left in between. Per germline, CDR1 MNHEY and CDR2 SVGAGI. The CDR3 has 13 residues. Here the CDR3 reads CASSYTAAQPQHF. The CDR3 DNA sequence: TGTGCCAGCAGTTACACGGCGGCTCAGCCCCAGCATTTT.

The V call is TRBV21-1, the J call TRBJ2-7; the DNA was not used to check the table's D call, TRBD2. TRBV21-1 is marked as a pseudogene. The CDR3 spans 16 residues. CDR3 nucleotide sequence: TGTGCCAGCAGCAAGGGTGGGTACCCCGCGACTAGGGAGCAGTACTTC. Its translation is CASSKGGYPATREQYF.

The chain joins TRBV4-2 to TRBJ2-1; 8 nucleotides line up with TRBD2. Looked up from germline, CDR1 is LGHNA and CDR2 is YNFKEQ. The CDR3 covers 18 residues. With 0 bases clipped from V and 3 bases from J, the junction kept 10 bases outside the gene matches. As DNA, the CDR3 is TGTGCCAGCAGCCAAGATTTAATGGCGGGGGGAATCTACAATGAGCAGTTCTTC. Translating it yields CASSQDLMAGGIYNEQFF.

This clone was seen a handful of times. The rearrangement joins TRBV9 to TRBJ2-5; TRBD1 aligns across 9 bases. The V and J ends lost 4 bases and 2 bases, in that order; junction bases with no gene match: 3. The CDR3 extends over 14 amino acids. CDR1 is SGDLS and CDR2 is YYNGEE in the germline V gene. DNA for the CDR3: TGTGCCAGCAGCAAGGGACAGGGACAAGAGACCCAGTACTTC. It yields the protein CASSKGQGQETQYF. Full variable domain (rest looked up from reference TRBV9 and TRBJ2-5): DSGVTQTPKHLITATGQRVTLRCSPRSGDLSVYWYQQSLDQGLQFLIQYYNGEERAKGNILERFSAQQFPDLHSELNLSSLELGDSALYFCASSKGQGQETQYFGPGTRLLVL.

This chain connects TRBV19 to TRBJ1-4; 7 bases map to TRBD1. The ends lost 6 bases at V and 7 bases at J; junction bases unmatched: 8. Germline CDR1 LNHDA, CDR2 SQIVND (reference sequence). This CDR3 comprises 14 residues. CDR3 DNA: TGTGCCAGTAGGACGACAGGGAGCGGTGAAAAACTGTTTTTT. As protein: CASRTTGSGEKLFF.

The V and J genes are TRBV6-1 and TRBJ1-1, with D tentatively TRBD1 (6 bases). CDR3 length: 13 amino acids. Germline loops: CDR1 MNHNS, CDR2 SASEGT. V lost 6 bases and J lost 2, with 10 bases in between. The CDR3 region has the DNA TGTGCCAGCAGCGTACAGGGTAACACTGAAGCTTTCTTT. The encoded protein is CASSVQGNTEAFF.

The V gene is TRBV18, the J gene TRBJ2-4; TRBD2 matches 9 bases. V lost 2 bases, J lost 2 bases, and 7 bases stayed unmatched. Germline CDR1 reads KGHSH; CDR2 reads LQKENI. The CDR3 is 17 amino acids. In nucleotides, the CDR3 is TGTGCCAGCTCACCAGGTAGCGGGAGTTTTACCAAAAACATTCAGTACTTC. Its translation: CASSPGSGSFTKNIQYF.

The J gene is TRBJ2-3, the V gene TRBV18, with 8 bases that match TRBD2. Per germline, CDR1 KGHSH and CDR2 LQKENI. Trimming cost V 3 bases and J 0 bases; bases outside gene matches: 8. The length of the CDR3 is 17 residues. The CDR3 is CASSPLSLAVSTDTQYF. The CDR3 DNA is TGTGCCAGCTCACCCCTATCACTAGCGGTGAGCACAGATACGCAGTATTTT.

This chain connects TRBV6-5 to TRBJ2-7; 8 bases align to TRBD1. The V gene's germline CDR1 is MNHEY and CDR2 SVGAGI. The CDR3 loop spans 14 amino acids. V shed 8 bases and J 6 bases; nucleotides not matched to a gene: 12. Written as DNA, the CDR3 is TGTGCCAGCTGCTCCGGGACAGGCCTCGCCGAGCAGTACTTC. This gives the protein CASCSGTGLAEQYF.